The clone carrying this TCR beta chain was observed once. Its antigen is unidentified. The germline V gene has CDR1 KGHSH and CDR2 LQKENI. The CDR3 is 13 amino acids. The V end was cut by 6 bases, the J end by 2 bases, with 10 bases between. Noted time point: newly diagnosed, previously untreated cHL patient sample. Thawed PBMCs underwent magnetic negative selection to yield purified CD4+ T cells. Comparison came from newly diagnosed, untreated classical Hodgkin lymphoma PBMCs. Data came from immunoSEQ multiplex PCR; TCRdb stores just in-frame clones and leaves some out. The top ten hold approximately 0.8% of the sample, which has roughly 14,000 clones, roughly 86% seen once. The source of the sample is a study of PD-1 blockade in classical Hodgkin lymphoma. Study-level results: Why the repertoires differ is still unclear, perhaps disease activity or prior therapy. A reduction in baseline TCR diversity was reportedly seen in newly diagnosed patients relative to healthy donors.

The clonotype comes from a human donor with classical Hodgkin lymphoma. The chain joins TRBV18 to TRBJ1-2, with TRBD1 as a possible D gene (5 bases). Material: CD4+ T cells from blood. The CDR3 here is CASSQDKNYGYTF. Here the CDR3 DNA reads TGTGCCAGCTCTCAGGACAAGAACTATGGCTACACCTTC.